The 20 T cell receptor beta chains reported below all come from one sample, sequenced in a study of response to subunit inactivated influenza vaccine. MiXCR, run by TCRdb on the RT-PCR reads, gives a single entry per CDR3 protein. The repertoire consists of about 300,000 distinct CDR3 sequences, with roughly 22% occurring once and the leading ten covering more than 8.5%. The specimen was PBMCs from blood, collected roughly 20 months after vaccination. These TCRs come from a man in his fifties or sixties who received an inactivated influenza vaccine.

The chain carries TRBV12-3 or TRBV12-4 and TRBJ1-4; D perhaps matches TRBD1 (5 bases). CDR3 length: 16 amino acids. Trimming took off 1 base at V and 4 bases at J, with 13 bases between the two ends. The CDR3 nucleotides are TGTGCCAGCAGTTTAGATCGGGGGGTCCTTAATGAAAAACTGTTTTTT. Translated: CASSLDRGVLNEKLFF.

The chain combines TRBV4-3 with TRBJ2-2; weak D call: TRBD1 (6 bases). Trimming shortened V by 1 base and J by 0 bases, and 9 bases separated the two germline ends. The CDR3 runs to 16 residues. Germline V lookup: CDR1 LGHNA, CDR2 YSLEER. The CDR3 is CASSQVAGANTGELFF. The CDR3 DNA sequence: TGCGCCAGCAGCCAAGTAGCAGGGGCGAACACCGGGGAGCTGTTTTTT.

This clonotype was counted at least ten times. The chain combines TRBV12-3 or TRBV12-4 with TRBJ1-5; 8 bases map to TRBD1. Trimming removed 6 bases from V and 4 bases from J; junction bases left unmatched: 5. The CDR3 runs to 14 residues. The CDR3 DNA sequence: TGTGCCAGCAGATCAGGGGGCAGGAATCAGCCCCAGCATTTT. It codes for CASRSGGRNQPQHF.

This clonotype was counted a few times. The chain employs TRBV28 and TRBJ1-1; 7 bases agree with TRBD1. From germline, CDR1 is MDHEN and CDR2 SYDVKM. This CDR3 region has 14 residues. V lost 8 bases to trimming and J lost 6 bases; unmatched junction nucleotides: 12. The CDR3 here is CASGAGGGRAEAFF. The DNA of the CDR3 is TGTGCCAGCGGAGCAGGGGGTGGCAGGGCTGAAGCTTTCTTT. Full variable domain (outside the CDR3, taken from reference TRBV28 and TRBJ1-1): DVKVTQSSRYLVKRTGEKVFLECVQDMDHENMFWYRQDPGLGLRLIYFSYDVKMKEKGDIPEGYSVSREKKERFSLILESASTNQTSMYLCASGAGGGRAEAFFGQGTRLTVV.

This chain uses TRBV7-2 with TRBJ2-7; D is possibly TRBD2 (6 bases). The CDR3 has 16 residues. Deletions cut 5 bases from V and 1 base from J, with 18 bases between. Per germline, CDR1 SGHTA and CDR2 FQGNSA. Here the CDR3 DNA reads TGTGCCAGCAGCCAAGAGTTGCGGGGTGGGTCCTACGAGCAGTACTTC. Its protein is CASSQELRGGSYEQYF.

This clonotype was seen more than once but under ten times. V gene TRBV11-2 combines with J gene TRBJ2-3; 8 bases are a match to TRBD1. V lost 2 bases and J lost 4; bases outside the gene matches: 8. Germline-derived CDR1 and CDR2 are SGHAT and FQNNGV. The CDR3 loop spans 16 amino acids. The CDR3 sequence: CASSLSLGQGPDTQYF. Here the CDR3 DNA reads TGTGCCAGCAGCTTAAGTTTAGGACAGGGTCCAGATACGCAGTATTTT.

This clonotype turned up a few times. This chain joins TRBV4-2 and TRBJ1-1; D unresolved. The V and J ends lost 2 bases and 1 base respectively, with 11 bases between them. This CDR3 region has 15 residues. In germline, CDR1 is LGHNA, CDR2 YNFKEQ. For the CDR3, the DNA is TGTGCCAGCAGCCAAAACTCGGGTTCGAACACTGAAGCTTTCTTT. Its protein is CASSQNSGSNTEAFF.

A few counts support this clonotype. This chain connects TRBV30 to TRBJ1-5; weak D call: TRBD1 (5 bases). The V gene's germline CDR1 is GTSNPN and CDR2 SVGIG (reference sequence). The CDR3 has 14 amino acids. The ends were cut back, 4 bases at V and 0 bases at J, with 10 bases in the middle. CDR3 coding DNA: TGTGCCTGGAAGCAGGGCTATAGCAATCAGCCCCAGCATTTT. Protein sequence: CAWKQGYSNQPQHF.

Ten or more counts support this clonotype. V gene TRBV29-1 combines with J gene TRBJ1-5; 9 nucleotides match TRBD1. The CDR3 is 14 amino acids. V dropped 6 bases and J dropped 5; count of bases not matched to a gene: 8. CDR1 is SQVTM and CDR2 is ANQGSEA in the germline V gene. CDR3 sequence (DNA): TGCAGCGTCCAAATAGGACAGGGGCATCAGCCCCAGCATTTT. It yields the protein CSVQIGQGHQPQHF.

This clonotype has only a few counts. The chain employs TRBV20-1 and TRBJ1-5; 9 nucleotides align to TRBD1. This CDR3 has 15 amino acids. In germline, CDR1 is DFQATT, CDR2 SNEGSKA (reference sequence). J was trimmed by 6 bases and V by 5 bases; bases with no gene match: 11. The CDR3 is CSAGSPGQGSQPQHF. The CDR3 coding sequence is TGCAGTGCTGGGTCACCGGGACAGGGCTCTCAGCCCCAGCATTTT.

This rearrangement joins TRBV2 to TRBJ1-1; TRBD1 might be the D (5 bases). V dropped 5 bases and J dropped 4 bases, with 8 bases sitting between them. CDR3 length equals 12 residues. The germline gives CDR1 SNHLY, CDR2 FYNNEI. The CDR3: CASSRGLTEAFF. The CDR3 coding sequence is TGTGCCAGCAGTCGGGGCCTCACTGAAGCTTTCTTT.

This clonotype appeared a few times. The chain couples TRBV12-3 or TRBV12-4 to TRBJ2-2; a weak D match, TRBD1 (6 bases). The V gene lost 6 bases and the J gene lost 4 bases, with 9 bases spanning the gap. The CDR3 sequence is 13 residues long. CDR3: CASSAGATGELFF. The CDR3 bases are TGTGCCAGCAGCGCAGGGGCCACCGGGGAGCTGTTTTTT.

The rearrangement joins TRBV7-9 to TRBJ1-1; D unresolved. V gave up 6 bases and J gave up 2 bases, with 10 bases separating them. The CDR3 contains 13 residues. Germline V lookup: CDR1 SEHNR, CDR2 FQNEAQ (reference sequence). CDR3 residues: CASRSWDNTEAFF. CDR3 nucleotide sequence: TGTGCCAGCAGATCCTGGGATAACACTGAAGCTTTCTTT.

There are a few counts of this clonotype. The chain has TRBV30 and TRBJ1-1; tentative D call: TRBD1 (5 bases). The CDR3 covers 11 residues. Trimming pared 8 bases from V and 6 bases from J, leaving 13 bases between. Germline V gene sequence: CDR1 GTSNPN, CDR2 SVGIG (reference sequence). CDR3 amino acids: CAGGGTPEAFF. CDR3 bases: TGTGCCGGTGGGGGGACCCCTGAAGCTTTCTTT.

V gene TRBV9 combines with J gene TRBJ2-7, with D possibly TRBD1 on 6 matching bases. Germline CDR1 reads SGDLS; CDR2 reads YYNGEE. V was clipped by 0 bases and J by 2 bases, with 9 bases between them. The CDR3 is made up of 14 amino acids. CDR3 sequence: CASSVGTDPYEQYF. The CDR3, as DNA: TGTGCCAGCAGCGTAGGGACAGACCCCTACGAGCAGTACTTC.

The chain combines TRBV7-6 with TRBJ2-7; D not certain. CDR3 length: 13 amino acids. The germline gives CDR1 SGHVS, CDR2 FNYEAQ. Trimming took 1 base from V and 3 from J, leaving 7 bases between them. The CDR3 loop is CASSLGFFYEQYF. The CDR3, as DNA: TGTGCCAGCAGCTTAGGATTCTTCTACGAGCAGTACTTC.

The chain carries TRBV15 and TRBJ1-1; tentatively, D is TRBD1 (6 bases). V was shortened by 1 base and J by 3 bases, with 15 bases between the two germline ends. Per the germline V gene, CDR1 is LNHNV and CDR2 is YYDKDF (reference sequence). The CDR3 contains 16 residues. The CDR3 loop is CATSRVEQGGDTEAFF. The DNA of the CDR3 is TGTGCCACCAGCAGAGTCGAACAGGGAGGCGACACTGAAGCTTTCTTT.

In DNA, the CDR3 is TGTGCCAGCAGCTTAGGGATTGGGCGGGAGACCCAGTACTTC. Residues: CASSLGIGRETQYF. The chain is built from TRBV11-2 and TRBJ2-5; D is unresolved. From germline, CDR1 is SGHAT and CDR2 FQNNGV. V was shortened by 1 base and J by 5 bases, with 11 bases between the two germline ends. This CDR3 has 14 residues.

V is TRBV20-1 and J is TRBJ2-3, with TRBD1 matching 8 bases. The length of the CDR3 is 15 residues. CDR1 is DFQATT and CDR2 is SNEGSKA in the germline V gene (reference sequence). V trimming: 4 bases; J trimming: 2 bases; junction bases outside the gene matches: 8. The CDR3 loop reads CSATTGDSVTDTQYF. DNA for the CDR3: TGCAGTGCTACGACAGGGGACTCTGTCACAGATACGCAGTATTTT.

The rearrangement links TRBV24-1 to TRBJ2-3; TRBD2 aligns across 7 bases. The V and J ends lost 0 bases and 7 bases, in that order; junction bases with no gene match: 9. Germline CDR1 is KGHDR and CDR2 is SFDVKD. The CDR3 spans 16 residues. The CDR3 DNA reads TGTGCCACCAGTGATTTGGGCGGGAGCAGGAGATATACGCAGTATTTT. This codes for CATSDLGGSRRYTQYF.